These 6 T cell receptor beta chains were sequenced from one sample in a study of blood T cell repertoires in COVID-19. Clones were sequenced by immunoSEQ multiplex PCR, and TCRdb holds only the in-frame ones, with some missing. The sample includes 210,000 or so clones, 70% to 90% of them seen just once. Sample: PBMCs or T cells enriched from blood (not recorded which). The receptors come from a woman between 50 and 59 years old in a cohort exposed to, infected with or recovered from COVID-19 (not recorded which).

The V call is TRBV30, the J call TRBJ1-2; 10 bases match TRBD1. Germline V gene lookup returns CDR1 GTSNPN and CDR2 SVGIG (reference sequence). Trimming cost V 2 bases and J 8 bases; bases outside gene matches: 2. The length of the CDR3 is 12 residues. This CDR3 is CAWSWGQGGYTF. CDR3 nucleotides: TGTGCCTGGAGTTGGGGACAGGGGGGCTACACCTTC.

Regarding this clone: Other nucleotide sequences from this sample produce the same CDR3. The rearrangement uses TRBV7-9 and TRBJ2-3; no clear D. Trimming removed 6 bases from V and 3 bases from J, with 7 bases in between. This CDR3 has 12 amino acids. Germline CDR1 reads SEHNR; CDR2 reads FQNEAQ (reference sequence). As DNA, the CDR3 is TGTGCCAGCAGTCGAGCAACAGATACGCAGTATTTT. Amino acid sequence: CASSRATDTQYF.

V is TRBV5-1 and J is TRBJ1-2; no firm D call. The germline V and J ends were trimmed by 5 bases and 2 bases, with 10 bases remaining between them. The CDR3 runs to 13 residues. Germline loops: CDR1 SGHRS, CDR2 YFSETQ. The CDR3 sequence: CASREERNYGYTF. CDR3 nucleotides: TGCGCCAGCAGGGAGGAGAGAAACTATGGCTACACCTTC. The variable domain in full, completed from reference TRBV5-1 and TRBJ1-2, reads KAGVTQTPRYLIKTRGQQVTLSCSPISGHRSVSWYQQTPGQGLQFLFEYFSETQRNKGNFPGRFSGRQFSNSRSEMNVSTLELGDSALYLCASREERNYGYTFGSGTRLTVV.

The chain recombines TRBV5-8 with TRBJ2-3, with 10 bases fitting TRBD2. Germline CDR1 SGHTS, CDR2 YDEGEE. This CDR3 is built from 18 residues. Losses at the gene ends were 0 bases for V and 0 bases for J; bases not matched to a gene: 7. CDR3 in DNA: TGTGCCAGCAGCTTGGCACTAGCGGGGTCAGTGAGCACAGATACGCAGTATTTT. It translates to CASSLALAGSVSTDTQYF.

The chain uses TRBV7-2 and TRBJ2-7, with TRBD2 matching over 7 bases. The CDR3 extends over 11 amino acids. Losses at the gene ends were 1 base for V and 12 bases for J; bases not matched to a gene: 3. Looked up from germline, CDR1 is SGHTA and CDR2 is FQGNSA. The chain's CDR3 is CASSLGGLPYF. The CDR3 region has the DNA TGTGCCAGCAGCTTAGGGGGACTACCGTACTTC.

This rearrangement joins TRBV28 to TRBJ2-1; 8 bases match TRBD1. The CDR3 consists of 21 residues. V gave up 2 bases and J gave up 1 base; unmatched junction bases: 19. Germline V CDR1 and CDR2: MDHEN, SYDVKM. Here the CDR3 DNA reads TGTGCCAGCAGTTTAGGCGTAACACCGGGCAGGGGGCTTGAGTCCTACAATGAGCAGTTCTTC. This gives the protein CASSLGVTPGRGLESYNEQFF. The full variable domain, its missing parts supplied by reference TRBV28 and TRBJ2-1, is DVKVTQSSRYLVKRTGEKVFLECVQDMDHENMFWYRQDPGLGLRLIYFSYDVKMKEKGDIPEGYSVSREKKERFSLILESASTNQTSMYLCASSLGVTPGRGLESYNEQFFGPGTRLTVL.